This record concerns one T cell receptor beta chain sequence. J was trimmed by 4 bases and V by 4 bases; bases with no gene match: 9. Per the germline V gene, CDR1 is LGHNA and CDR2 is YSLEER. The CDR3 loop spans 15 amino acids. This sample stems from a study of blood T cell repertoires in COVID-19. Using immunoSEQ multiplex PCR, the repertoire was profiled, and TCRdb retains in-frame clones only, with some absent. The repertoire includes fewer than 350,000 clones, just over 90% of them detected once, and approximately 2.5% sits in the top ten. The receptor was derived from a woman between 40 and 50 years old with acute COVID-19. The sequencing input was PBMCs or T cells enriched from blood (not recorded which). This sequence joins TRBV4-3 and TRBJ2-7, with 8 bases matching TRBD2. The CDR3 loop reads CASSLHPGGGYEQYF. DNA for the CDR3: TGCGCCAGCAGCCTGCACCCGGGAGGGGGGTACGAGCAGTACTTC.